Here is one TCR beta chain with its context. Its specificity is unknown. Trimming at V came to 5 bases and at J to 12 bases, leaving 6 bases not matched to a gene. The CDR3 consists of 13 residues. CDR1 and CDR2 (germline): SEHNR, FQNEAQ (reference sequence). The data originate from a study of cytomegalovirus exposure and HLA in healthy donors. Regarding the study as a whole: One variant, a missense change in DCLRE1C, was linked in a later analysis to TCR beta V- and J-gene trimming.

PCR amplification relied on 60 Vbeta primers (plus 13 Jbeta primers). Authors' analysis steps: In a later analysis, of some 80 million unique beta chains, approximately 10 million appeared in at least two donors. The assay was immunoSEQ multiplex PCR, and TCRdb's table has in-frame clones only and misses some. The D gene and trimming were derived from the DNA, and the V and J assignments and clone size from that table. Of roughly 200,000 clones listed, 70% to 90% are singletons. The chain recombines TRBV7-9 with TRBJ1-6; 8 bases fit TRBD1. This receptor was obtained from a woman aged 25 to 45 in good health and CMV-seronegative. The material sequenced was PBMCs. The CDR3 is CASSPDRGIPLHF. The DNA of the CDR3 is TGTGCCAGCAGCCCCGACAGGGGTATACCCCTCCACTTT.